Presented here are 2 T cell receptor beta chains from one specimen sequenced in a study of identical twins. TCRdb processed the 5' RACE reads anew with MiXCR; each CDR3 protein has one entry. The table has about 160,000 distinct CDR3 sequences, under 4.5% seen once. The material sequenced was memory T cells sorted from blood. The receptors here all came from a man in his late teens or twenties in good health.

This clonotype has ten or more counts. J is TRBJ2-1 and V is TRBV4-3; weak D call: TRBD1 (5 bases). CDR1 is LGHNA, CDR2 YSLEER, per germline. V was cut by 4 bases and J by 2 bases, with 12 bases left in between. This CDR3 has 15 residues. The CDR3 sequence: CASSLGPSPYNEQFF. CDR3 bases: TGCGCCAGCAGCCTGGGGCCTTCACCCTACAATGAGCAGTTCTTC.

The sample holds many counts of this clonotype. The J gene is TRBJ2-2, the V gene TRBV5-1; D gene ambiguous. The ends were cut back, 0 bases at V and 6 bases at J, with 12 bases in the middle. The germline V gene encodes CDR1 SGHRS and CDR2 YFSETQ. The CDR3 consists of 15 residues. CDR3 sequence reads: CASSLEPSGAGELFF. CDR3 nucleotides: TGCGCCAGCAGCTTGGAACCCTCCGGTGCCGGGGAGCTGTTTTTT. Combining the CDR3 with reference TRBV5-1 and TRBJ2-2 gives the whole variable domain KAGVTQTPRYLIKTRGQQVTLSCSPISGHRSVSWYQQTPGQGLQFLFEYFSETQRNKGNFPGRFSGRQFSNSRSEMNVSTLELGDSALYLCASSLEPSGAGELFFGEGSRLTVL.